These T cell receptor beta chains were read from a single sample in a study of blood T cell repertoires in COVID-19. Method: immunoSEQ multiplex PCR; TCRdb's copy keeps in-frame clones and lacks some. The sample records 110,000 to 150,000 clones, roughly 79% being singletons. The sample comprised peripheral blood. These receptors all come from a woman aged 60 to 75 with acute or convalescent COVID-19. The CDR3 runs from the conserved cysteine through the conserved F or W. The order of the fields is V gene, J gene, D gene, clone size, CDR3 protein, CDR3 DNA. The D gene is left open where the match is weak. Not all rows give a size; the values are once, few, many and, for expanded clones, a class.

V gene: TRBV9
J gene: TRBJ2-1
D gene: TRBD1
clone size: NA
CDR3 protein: CASSLRTGVSYNEQFF
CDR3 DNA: TGTGCCAGCAGCTTACGGACAGGGGTCTCCTACAATGAGCAGTTCTTC

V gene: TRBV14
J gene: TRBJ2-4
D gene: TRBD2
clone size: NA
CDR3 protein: CASSQGGGRRAKNIQYF
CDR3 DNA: TGTGCCAGCAGCCAAGGCGGCGGGAGGAGAGCCAAAAACATTCAGTACTTC

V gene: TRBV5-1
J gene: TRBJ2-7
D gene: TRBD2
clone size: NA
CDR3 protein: CASRVAGSPSDEQYF
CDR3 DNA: TGCGCCAGCAGGGTAGCGGGATCCCCGAGTGACGAGCAGTACTTC

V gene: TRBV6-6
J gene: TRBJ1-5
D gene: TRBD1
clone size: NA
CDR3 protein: CASMGTVTTNQPQHF
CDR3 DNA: TGTGCCAGCATGGGGACAGTTACTACCAATCAGCCCCAGCATTTT

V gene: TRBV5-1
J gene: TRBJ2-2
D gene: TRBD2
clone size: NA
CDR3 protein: CASSPGLALNTGELFF
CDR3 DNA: TGCGCCAGCAGCCCGGGACTAGCCCTAAACACCGGGGAGCTGTTTTTT

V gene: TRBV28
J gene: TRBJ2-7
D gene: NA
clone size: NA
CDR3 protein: CASSLTGSYEQYF
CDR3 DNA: TGTGCCAGCAGTTTAACAGGGAGCTACGAGCAGTACTTC

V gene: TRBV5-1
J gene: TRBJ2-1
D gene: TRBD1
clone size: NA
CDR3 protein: CASSLGQGVGYNEQFF
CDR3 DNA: TGCGCCAGCAGCTTGGGACAGGGGGTTGGGTACAATGAGCAGTTCTTC

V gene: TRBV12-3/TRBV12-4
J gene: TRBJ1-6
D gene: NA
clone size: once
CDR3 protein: CASSTTAVSPLHF
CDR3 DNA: TGTGCCAGCAGTACCACAGCGGTATCACCCCTCCACTTT

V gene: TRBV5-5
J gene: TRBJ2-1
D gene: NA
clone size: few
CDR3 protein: CASSLSVFSYNEQFF
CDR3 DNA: TGTGCCAGCAGCTTATCAGTCTTCTCCTACAATGAGCAGTTCTTC

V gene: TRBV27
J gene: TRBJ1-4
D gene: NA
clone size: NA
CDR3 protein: CASSFFPGLPGEKLFF
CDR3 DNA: TGTGCCAGCAGTTTTTTCCCGGGCCTCCCAGGGGAAAAACTGTTTTTT

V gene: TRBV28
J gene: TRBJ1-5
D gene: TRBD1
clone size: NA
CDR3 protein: CASSLVVGQGNQPQHF
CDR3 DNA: TGTGCCAGCAGTTTAGTTGTCGGACAGGGGAATCAGCCCCAGCATTTT

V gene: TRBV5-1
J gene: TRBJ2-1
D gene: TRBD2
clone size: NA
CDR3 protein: CASSWAGRASYNEQFF
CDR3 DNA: TGCGCCAGCAGCTGGGCCGGGAGGGCCTCCTACAATGAGCAGTTCTTC

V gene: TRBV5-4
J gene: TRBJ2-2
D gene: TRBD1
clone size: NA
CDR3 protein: CASSPGQMNTGELFF
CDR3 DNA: TGTGCCAGCAGTCCGGGACAGATGAACACCGGGGAGCTGTTTTTT

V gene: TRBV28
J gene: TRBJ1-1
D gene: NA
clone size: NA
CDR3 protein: CASSPRRGLNTEAFF
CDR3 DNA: TGTGCCAGCAGTCCCCGCAGGGGTTTGAACACTGAAGCTTTCTTT

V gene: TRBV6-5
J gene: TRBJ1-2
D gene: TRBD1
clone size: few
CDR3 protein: CASSRTGINYGYTF
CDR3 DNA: TGTGCCAGCAGCAGGACAGGGATAAACTATGGCTACACCTTC

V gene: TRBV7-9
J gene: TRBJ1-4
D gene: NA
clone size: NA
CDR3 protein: CASSSTSGGINEKLFF
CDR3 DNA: TGTGCCAGCAGCTCCACCTCCGGGGGGATAAATGAAAAACTGTTTTTT

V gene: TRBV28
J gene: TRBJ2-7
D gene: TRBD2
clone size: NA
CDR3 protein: CASSSITSVKNSEQYF
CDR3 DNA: TGTGCCAGCAGTTCAATAACTAGCGTGAAGAACTCCGAGCAGTACTTC

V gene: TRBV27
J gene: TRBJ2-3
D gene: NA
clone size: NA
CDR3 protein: CASSPGLFSDTQYF
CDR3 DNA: TGTGCCAGCAGCCCTGGACTATTTTCAGATACGCAGTATTTT

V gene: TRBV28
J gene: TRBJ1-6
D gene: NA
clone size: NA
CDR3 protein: CASSLGRESVHF
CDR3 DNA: TGTGCCAGCAGTTTGGGAAGGGAGTCGGTCCACTTT

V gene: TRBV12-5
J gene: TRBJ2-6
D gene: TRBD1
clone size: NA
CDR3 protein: CASGHIRDRTLSGANVLTF
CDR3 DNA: TGTGCTAGTGGACACATCCGGGACAGGACCCTCTCTGGGGCCAACGTCCTGACTTTC

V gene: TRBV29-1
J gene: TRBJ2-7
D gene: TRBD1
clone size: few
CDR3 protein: CSVTGNSYEQYF
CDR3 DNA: TGCAGCGTGACAGGGAACTCCTACGAGCAGTACTTC

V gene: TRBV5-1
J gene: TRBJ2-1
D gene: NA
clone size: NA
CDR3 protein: CASSLTEGAFDEQFF
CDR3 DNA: TGCGCCAGCAGCCTCACGGAGGGAGCTTTCGATGAGCAGTTCTTC

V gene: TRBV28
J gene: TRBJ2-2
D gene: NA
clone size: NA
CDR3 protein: CASSLVELPGELFF
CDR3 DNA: TGTGCCAGCAGTCTCGTAGAGTTACCCGGGGAGCTGTTTTTT

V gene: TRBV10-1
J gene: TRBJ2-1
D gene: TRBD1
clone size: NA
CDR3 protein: CASSYRGSEQFF
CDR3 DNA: TGCGCCAGCAGTTACAGGGGGAGTGAGCAGTTCTTC

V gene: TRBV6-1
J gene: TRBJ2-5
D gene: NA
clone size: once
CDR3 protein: CASSEAIGSWNRRQETQYF
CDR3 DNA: TGTGCCAGCAGTGAAGCGATAGGATCGTGGAACAGAAGGCAAGAGACCCAGTACTTC

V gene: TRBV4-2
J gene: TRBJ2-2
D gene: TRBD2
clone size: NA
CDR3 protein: CASSRSGTSGTNTGELFF
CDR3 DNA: TGTGCCAGCAGCCGGTCCGGGACTAGCGGGACCAACACCGGGGAGCTGTTTTTT

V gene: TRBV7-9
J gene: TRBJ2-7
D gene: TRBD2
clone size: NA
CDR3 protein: CASRSGLAGFSSYEQYF
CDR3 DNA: TGTGCCAGCAGGTCGGGACTAGCGGGTTTTAGCTCCTACGAGCAGTACTTC

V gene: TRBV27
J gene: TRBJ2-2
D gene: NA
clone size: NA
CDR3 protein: CASRARFTGELFF
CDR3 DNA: TGTGCCAGCAGAGCCCGTTTCACCGGGGAGCTGTTTTTT

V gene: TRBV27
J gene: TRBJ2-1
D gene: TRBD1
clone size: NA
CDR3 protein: CASSTTGGSYNEQFF
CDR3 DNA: TGTGCCAGCAGCACGACAGGGGGTTCTTACAATGAGCAGTTCTTC

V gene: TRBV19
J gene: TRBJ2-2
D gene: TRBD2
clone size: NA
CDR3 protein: CASSRLAGPNTGELFF
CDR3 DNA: TGTGCCAGTAGTCGCTTAGCGGGTCCTAACACCGGGGAGCTGTTTTTT

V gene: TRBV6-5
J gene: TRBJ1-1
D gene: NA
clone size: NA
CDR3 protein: CASSQIAGVNTEAFF
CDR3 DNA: TGTGCCAGCAGTCAGATTGCCGGGGTGAACACTGAAGCTTTCTTT

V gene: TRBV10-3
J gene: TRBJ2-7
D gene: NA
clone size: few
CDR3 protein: CATSGARGRSSYEQYF
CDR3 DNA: TGTGCCACCAGTGGGGCCAGGGGCCGGAGCTCCTACGAGCAGTACTTC

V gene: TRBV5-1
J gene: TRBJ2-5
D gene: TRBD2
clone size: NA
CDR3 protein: CASSLMAAGGPSETQYF
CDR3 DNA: TGCGCCAGCAGCTTGATGGCAGCGGGAGGGCCCTCCGAGACCCAGTACTTC

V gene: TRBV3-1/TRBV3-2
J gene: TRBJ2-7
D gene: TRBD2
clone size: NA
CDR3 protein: CASSPGTSAVYEQYF
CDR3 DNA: TGTGCCAGCAGCCCAGGGACTAGTGCGGTCTACGAGCAGTACTTC

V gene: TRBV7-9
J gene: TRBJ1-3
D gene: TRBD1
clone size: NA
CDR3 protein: CASSPITGVGNTIYF
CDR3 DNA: TGTGCCAGCAGCCCGATAACAGGGGTTGGAAACACCATATATTTT

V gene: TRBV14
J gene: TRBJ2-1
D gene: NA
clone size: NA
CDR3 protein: CASSQVIMSGYNEQFF
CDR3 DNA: TGTGCCAGCAGCCAAGTAATCATGTCCGGTTACAATGAGCAGTTCTTC

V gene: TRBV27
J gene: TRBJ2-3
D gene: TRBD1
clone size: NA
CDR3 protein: CASRGQGPIITQIGTQYF
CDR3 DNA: TGTGCCAGCAGGGGACAGGGCCCAATCATTACCCAAATTGGTACGCAGTATTTT

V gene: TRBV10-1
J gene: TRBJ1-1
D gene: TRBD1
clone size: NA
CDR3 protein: CASSPGTGFKTEAFF
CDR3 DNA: TGCGCCAGCAGTCCCGGGACAGGGTTTAAGACTGAAGCTTTCTTT

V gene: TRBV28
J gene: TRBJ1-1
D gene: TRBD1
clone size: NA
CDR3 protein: CASSPWTGEYTEAFF
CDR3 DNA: TGTGCCAGCAGTCCGTGGACAGGGGAATACACTGAAGCTTTCTTT

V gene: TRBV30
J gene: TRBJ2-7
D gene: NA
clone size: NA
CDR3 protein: CAWSLSGSYEQYF
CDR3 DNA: TGTGCCTGGAGTCTTAGCGGTTCCTACGAGCAGTACTTC

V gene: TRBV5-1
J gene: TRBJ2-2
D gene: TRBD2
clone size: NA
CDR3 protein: CASSFSGRGNTGELFF
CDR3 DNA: TGCGCCAGCAGCTTTAGCGGGAGAGGGAACACCGGGGAGCTGTTTTTT

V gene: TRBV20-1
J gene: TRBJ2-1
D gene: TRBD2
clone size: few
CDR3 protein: CSASQPGLAGFEQFF
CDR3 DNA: TGCAGTGCTAGTCAACCGGGACTAGCGGGATTTGAGCAGTTCTTC